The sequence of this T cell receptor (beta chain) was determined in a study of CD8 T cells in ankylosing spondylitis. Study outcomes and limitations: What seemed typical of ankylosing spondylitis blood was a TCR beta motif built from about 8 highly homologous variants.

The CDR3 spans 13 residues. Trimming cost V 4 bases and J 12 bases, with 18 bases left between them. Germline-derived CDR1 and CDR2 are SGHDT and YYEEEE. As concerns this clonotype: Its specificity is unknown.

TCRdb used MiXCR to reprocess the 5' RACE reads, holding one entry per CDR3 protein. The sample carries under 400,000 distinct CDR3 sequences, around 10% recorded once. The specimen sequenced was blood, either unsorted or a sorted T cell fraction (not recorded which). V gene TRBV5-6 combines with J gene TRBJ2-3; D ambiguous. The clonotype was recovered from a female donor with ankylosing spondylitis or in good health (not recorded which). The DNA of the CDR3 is TGTGCCAGCAGCCCCGGGCTCCTTGTGCCTCAGTATTTT. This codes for CASSPGLLVPQYF.